The next 11 T cell receptor beta chains were all read from a single sample in a study of radiation and T cells in renal cell carcinoma. Treatment described: treatment-naive control, cytoreductive nephrectomy. Only in-frame clones appear in the TCRdb table, and some are missing; sequencing was by immunoSEQ multiplex PCR. The repertoire consists of some 20,000 clones, with over 50% occurring once and the leading ten covering 25% to 40%. The sample was tumor tissue, taken from a patient whose treatment was nephrectomy without radiotherapy. These TCRs come from a man over 45 with renal cell carcinoma.

At least ten counts were recorded for this clone. CDR3 in DNA: TGTGCCAGCAGCTTGGTTACAACTAATGAAAAACTGTTTTTT. This gives the protein CASSLVTTNEKLFF. This chain uses TRBV5-5 with TRBJ1-4, with D unresolved. The CDR3 contains 14 residues. V lost 0 bases to trimming and J lost 0 bases, with 3 bases between them. In germline, CDR1 is SGHKS, CDR2 YYEKEE (reference sequence).

J is TRBJ1-1 and V is TRBV4-3; D ambiguous. CDR1 is LGHNA and CDR2 is YSLEER in the germline V gene. The V and J ends lost 0 bases and 4 bases respectively, with 12 bases between them. The CDR3 is 15 amino acids. The CDR3 is CASSQDLGLSTEAFF. The CDR3 nucleotides read TGCGCCAGCAGCCAAGATCTGGGCCTGTCCACTGAAGCTTTCTTT.

This clone was observed a few times. The chain joins TRBV14 to TRBJ2-1, with 9 nucleotides matching TRBD2. The CDR3 contains 18 residues. The junction had 11 bases not matched to a gene; V was cut back by 5 bases and J by 0 bases. Germline CDR1 is SGHDN and CDR2 is FVKESK. CDR3 sequence: CASSWYGGRDSSYNEQFF. CDR3 DNA sequence: TGTGCCAGCAGCTGGTATGGCGGGAGGGATTCCTCCTACAATGAGCAGTTCTTC. Variable domain in full (rest from reference TRBV14 and TRBJ2-1): EAGVTQFPSHSVIEKGQTVTLRCDPISGHDNLYWYRRVMGKEIKFLLHFVKESKQDESGMPNNRFLAERTGGTYSTLKVQPAELEDSGVYFCASSWYGGRDSSYNEQFFGPGTRLTVL.

This sequence joins TRBV5-4 and TRBJ1-2; 7 bases fit TRBD1. Germline-derived CDR1 and CDR2 are SGHNT and YYREEE (reference sequence). Germline trimming cut 9 bases from V and 10 bases from J; bases unmatched to any gene: 18. The CDR3 length is 14 residues. CDR3 residues: CAISRGQALRDYTF. The CDR3 DNA follows: TGTGCCATTTCCAGAGGACAGGCTCTTCGGGACTACACCTTC.

This chain links TRBV18 with TRBJ1-1, with unresolved D. V lost 5 bases and J lost 1, with 8 bases in between. The CDR3 is made up of 13 amino acids. In germline, CDR1 is KGHSH, CDR2 LQKENI. In DNA, the CDR3 is TGTGCCAGCTCAGGGCAGCCGAACACTGAAGCTTTCTTT. This gives the protein CASSGQPNTEAFF.

This clone came up many times. The chain employs TRBV28 and TRBJ2-2; 8 bases are shared with TRBD1. This CDR3 region has 14 residues. Looked up from germline, CDR1 is MDHEN and CDR2 is SYDVKM. Trimming at V came to 6 bases and at J to 5 bases, leaving 5 bases not matched to a gene. The CDR3 loop is CASRGQVVTGELFF. CDR3 sequence (DNA): TGTGCCAGCAGGGGACAGGTCGTTACCGGGGAGCTGTTTTTT.

This clone is a singleton in its sample. This rearrangement joins TRBV6-5 to TRBJ1-4, with a possible D match to TRBD1 (5 bases). The CDR3 extends over 15 amino acids. V was pared by 0 bases and J by 8 bases, with 13 bases between. Germline V gene lookup returns CDR1 MNHEY and CDR2 SVGAGI. The chain's CDR3 is CASSYSKPDIEKLFF. In DNA form, the CDR3 reads TGTGCCAGCAGTTACTCAAAGCCGGACATAGAAAAACTGTTTTTT.

The rearrangement joins TRBV29-1 to TRBJ2-7, with 7 positions matching TRBD1. V gave up 6 bases and J gave up 3 bases; unmatched junction bases: 2. Germline CDR1 reads SQVTM; CDR2 reads ANQGSEA. This CDR3 spans 11 amino acids. CDR3 DNA: TGCAGCGTGGCAGGGGGCTACGAGCAGTACTTC. This translates into CSVAGGYEQYF.

V is TRBV2 and J is TRBJ1-5; D ambiguous. The CDR3 has 15 amino acids. The ends were cut back, 5 bases at V and 1 base at J, with 12 bases in the middle. The V gene's germline CDR1 is SNHLY and CDR2 FYNNEI. DNA of the CDR3: TGTGCCAGCAGTCGGGAAGCCGAGAGCAATCAGCCCCAGCATTTT. Protein sequence: CASSREAESNQPQHF.

Many counts were recorded for this clone. This chain's CDR3 is CASSESPGGNTEAFF. The CDR3 DNA reads TGTGCCAGCAGCGAGTCCCCAGGGGGCAACACTGAAGCTTTCTTT. This chain joins TRBV7-2 and TRBJ1-1, with TRBD1 matching 8 bases. The CDR3 contains 15 residues. The germline CDR1 and CDR2 sequences are SGHTA and FQGNSA. The V segment lost 5 bases and the J segment 2 bases; nucleotides outside the gene matches: 7.

The chain uses TRBV9 and TRBJ2-7, with D maybe TRBD2 (6 bases). The germline V gene has CDR1 SGDLS and CDR2 YYNGEE. V lost 0 bases and J lost 5, with 15 bases in between. CDR3 length: 15 residues. The CDR3, as DNA: TGTGCCAGCAGCGTAGAGGGGACTCCTCCCGACGAGCAGTACTTC. Its translation: CASSVEGTPPDEQYF.